The present T cell receptor beta chain was sequenced within a study of cytomegalovirus exposure and HLA in healthy donors. Whole-study findings and limits: Clonal expansion was found to be greater in HLA-associated TCR beta chains than in equally common others in a later analysis.

The V gene's germline CDR1 is SGHAT and CDR2 FQNNGV. With 1 base removed from V and 2 bases from J, the gap between germline ends came to 12 bases. The CDR3 extends over 15 amino acids. Notes on this clone: Its cognate antigen is unknown.

The PCR made use of 60 Vbeta and 13 Jbeta primers. Clones were sequenced by immunoSEQ multiplex PCR, and TCRdb holds only the in-frame ones, with some missing. This sample has roughly 180,000 clones, with more than 70% found just once. The rearrangement joins TRBV11-2 to TRBJ2-7, with no clear D. This receptor was identified in a man aged 30 to 39 in good health and CMV-seronegative. The sample was PBMCs. The CDR3 here is CASSLGLTETYEQYF. DNA of the CDR3: TGTGCCAGCAGCTTAGGGTTGACTGAAACCTACGAGCAGTACTTC.